The source of this T cell receptor beta chain is a study of vaccination and CD4 T cells after COVID-19. Specified treatment: roughly ten-day PBMC culture with coronavirus spike peptide pools or control peptides (ViraFEST assay). Trimming took 5 bases from V and 10 from J; bases not matched to a gene: 6. The CDR3 has 12 residues. This clonotype came up a few times. What it recognizes is unknown. Cultured CD4+ T-cell DNA underwent Oncomine TCR Beta short-read sequencing. TCRdb used MiXCR to reprocess the PCR reads, holding one entry per CDR3 protein. The sample contains some 14,000 distinct CDR3 sequences, 29% of which appear only once.

The TCR originated in a human donor who received a COVID-19 vaccine. The chain carries TRBV12-3 or TRBV12-4 and TRBJ2-3; 7 bases are shared with TRBD2. The sequenced sample was CD4+ T cells from blood, cultured in vitro, obtained before SARS-CoV-2 vaccination. The chain's CDR3 is CASSTPGGPQYF. The CDR3 coding sequence is TGTGCCAGCAGTACCCCGGGGGGTCCGCAGTATTTT.